The entry that follows covers one T cell receptor (beta chain) sequence. This entry is derived from a study of T cell changes during pregnancy in multiple sclerosis. Some clones are missing from TCRdb's copy, which holds only in-frame ones; the method was immunoSEQ multiplex PCR. The data hold 90,000 or so clones, with 75% to 95% observed a single time. This CDR3 spans 15 amino acids. V was clipped by 5 bases and J by 5 bases; unmatched bases: 8. Germline V gene data show CDR1 as SGHTA and CDR2 as FQGTGA. Source: peripheral blood, taken before pregnancy. J is TRBJ2-7 and V is TRBV7-3, with 11 bases matching TRBD2. The TCR was taken from a female donor with multiple sclerosis, enrolled in a pregnancy study. CDR3 amino acids: CASSLGLAGADEQYF. The DNA for the CDR3 is TGTGCCAGCAGCCTCGGACTAGCGGGTGCCGACGAGCAGTACTTC.